The rows below give T cell receptor beta chains drawn from one sample of a study of blood T cell repertoires in COVID-19. Assay used: immunoSEQ multiplex PCR; TCRdb lists only in-frame clones, some missing. The sample lists approximately 60,000 clones, roughly 85% occurring once. The sample taken for sequencing was peripheral blood. These receptors originate from a human donor in a cohort sampled during active COVID-19. The CDR3 runs from the conserved cysteine through the conserved F or W. The order of the fields is J gene, D gene, V gene, CDR3 protein. D genes are given only for firm matches.

>TRBJ1-3|.|TRBV23-1
CASSQEGVAGNTIYF
>TRBJ2-1|.|TRBV7-6
CASSLPPDNEQFF
>TRBJ1-5|.|TRBV12-3/TRBV12-4
CASSPDRSRPQHF
>TRBJ1-2|.|TRBV6-6
CASSPLRTALGYTF
>TRBJ2-5|.|TRBV6-5
CASRGSGQETQYF
>TRBJ1-1|TRBD1|TRBV27
CASSLGATGLEAFF
>TRBJ1-1|TRBD1|TRBV5-3
CARSGDRGRATEAFF
>TRBJ2-5|TRBD2|TRBV5-4
CASSLVGGVGQETQYF
>TRBJ1-1|.|TRBV4-1
CASSQGPNQGPGRTFF
>TRBJ1-2|.|TRBV19
CASSIGGQTPYGYTF